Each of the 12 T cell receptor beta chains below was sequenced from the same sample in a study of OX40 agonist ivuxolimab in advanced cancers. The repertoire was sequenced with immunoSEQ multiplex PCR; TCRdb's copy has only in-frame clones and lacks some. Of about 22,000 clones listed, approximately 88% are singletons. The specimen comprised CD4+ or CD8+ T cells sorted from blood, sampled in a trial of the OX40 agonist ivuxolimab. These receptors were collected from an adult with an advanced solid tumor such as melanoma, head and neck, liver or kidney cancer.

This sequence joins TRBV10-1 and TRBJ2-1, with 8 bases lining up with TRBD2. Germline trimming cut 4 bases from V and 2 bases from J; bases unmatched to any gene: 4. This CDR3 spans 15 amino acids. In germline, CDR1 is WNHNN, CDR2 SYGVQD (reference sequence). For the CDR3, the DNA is TGCGCCAGCAGTGTTAGCGGGGAACCCTACAATGAGCAGTTCTTC. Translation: CASSVSGEPYNEQFF.

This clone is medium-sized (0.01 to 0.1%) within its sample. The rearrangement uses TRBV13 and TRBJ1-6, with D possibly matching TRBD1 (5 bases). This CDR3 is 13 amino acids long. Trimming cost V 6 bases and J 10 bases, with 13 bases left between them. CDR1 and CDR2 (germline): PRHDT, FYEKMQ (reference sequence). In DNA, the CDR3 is TGTGCCAGCAGAAAAGACAGAGGATCACCCCTCCACTTT. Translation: CASRKDRGSPLHF.

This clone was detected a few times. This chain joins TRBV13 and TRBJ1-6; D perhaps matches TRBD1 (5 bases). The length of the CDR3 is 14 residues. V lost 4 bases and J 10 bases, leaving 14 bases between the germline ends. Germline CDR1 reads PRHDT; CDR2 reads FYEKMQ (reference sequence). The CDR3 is CASSSDRDQSPLHF. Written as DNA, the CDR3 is TGTGCCAGCAGCTCGGACCGGGACCAATCACCCCTCCACTTT.

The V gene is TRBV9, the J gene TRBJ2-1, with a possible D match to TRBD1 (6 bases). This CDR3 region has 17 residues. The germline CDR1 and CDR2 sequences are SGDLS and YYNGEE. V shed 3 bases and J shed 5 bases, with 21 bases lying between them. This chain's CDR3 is CASSDTGFVGLDNEQFF. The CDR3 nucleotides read TGTGCCAGCAGCGATACAGGGTTCGTGGGTTTGGACAATGAGCAGTTCTTC.

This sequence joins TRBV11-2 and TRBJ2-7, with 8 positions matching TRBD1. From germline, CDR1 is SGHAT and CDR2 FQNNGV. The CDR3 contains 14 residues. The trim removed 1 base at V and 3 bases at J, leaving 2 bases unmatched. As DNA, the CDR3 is TGTGCCAGCAGCTTAGGGACAGGGATCTACGAGCAGTACTTC. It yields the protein CASSLGTGIYEQYF.

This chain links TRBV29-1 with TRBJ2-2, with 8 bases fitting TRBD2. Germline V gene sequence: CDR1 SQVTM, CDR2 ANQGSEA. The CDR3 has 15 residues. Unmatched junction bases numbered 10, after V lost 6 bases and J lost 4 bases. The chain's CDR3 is CSVIHRLAPTGELFF. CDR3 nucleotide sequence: TGCAGCGTCATCCATCGACTAGCGCCCACCGGGGAGCTGTTTTTT.

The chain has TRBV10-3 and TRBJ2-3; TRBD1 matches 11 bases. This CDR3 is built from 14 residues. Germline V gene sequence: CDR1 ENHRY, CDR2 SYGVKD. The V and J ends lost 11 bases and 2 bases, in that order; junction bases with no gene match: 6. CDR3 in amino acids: CASWTGGSTDTQYF. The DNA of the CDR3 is TGTGCCTCGTGGACAGGGGGCTCCACAGATACGCAGTATTTT.

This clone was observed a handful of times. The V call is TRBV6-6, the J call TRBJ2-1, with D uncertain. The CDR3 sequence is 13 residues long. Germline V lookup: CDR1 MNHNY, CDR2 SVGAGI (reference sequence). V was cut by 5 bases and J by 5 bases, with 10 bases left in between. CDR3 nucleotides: TGTGCCAGCAGTCCAGACTTTAACAATGAGCAGTTCTTC. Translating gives CASSPDFNNEQFF.

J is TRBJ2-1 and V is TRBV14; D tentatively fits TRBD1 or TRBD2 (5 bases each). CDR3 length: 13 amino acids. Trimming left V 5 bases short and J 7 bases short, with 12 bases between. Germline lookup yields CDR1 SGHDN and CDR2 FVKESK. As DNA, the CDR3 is TGTGCCAGCAGCTCCGGGGACGGGAATGAGCAGTTCTTC. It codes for CASSSGDGNEQFF.

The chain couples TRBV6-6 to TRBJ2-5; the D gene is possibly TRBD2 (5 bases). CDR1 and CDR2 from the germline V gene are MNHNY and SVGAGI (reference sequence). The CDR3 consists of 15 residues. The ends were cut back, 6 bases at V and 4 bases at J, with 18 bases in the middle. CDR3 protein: CASSYGGYNVETQYF. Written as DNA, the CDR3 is TGTGCCAGCAGCTACGGCGGGTATAATGTAGAGACCCAGTACTTC.

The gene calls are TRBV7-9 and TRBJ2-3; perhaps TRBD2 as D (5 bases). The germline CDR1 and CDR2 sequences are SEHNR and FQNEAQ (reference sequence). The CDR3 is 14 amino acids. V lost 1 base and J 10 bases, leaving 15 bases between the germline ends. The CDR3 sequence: CASSLVGPLGAQYF. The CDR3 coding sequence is TGTGCCAGCAGCTTAGTGGGTCCACTAGGAGCGCAGTATTTT. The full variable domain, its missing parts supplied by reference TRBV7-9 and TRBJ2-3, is DTGVSQNPRHKITKRGQNVTFRCDPISEHNRLYWYRQTLGQGPEFLTYFQNEAQLEKSRLLSDRFSAERPKGSFSTLEIQRTEQGDSAMYLCASSLVGPLGAQYFGPGTRLTVL.

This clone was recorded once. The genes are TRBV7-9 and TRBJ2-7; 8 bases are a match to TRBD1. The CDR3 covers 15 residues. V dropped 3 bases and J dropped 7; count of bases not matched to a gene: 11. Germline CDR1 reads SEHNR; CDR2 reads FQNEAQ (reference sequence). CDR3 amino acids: CASSFAPGQEKEQYF. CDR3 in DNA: TGTGCCAGCAGCTTTGCTCCGGGACAGGAAAAAGAGCAGTACTTC.